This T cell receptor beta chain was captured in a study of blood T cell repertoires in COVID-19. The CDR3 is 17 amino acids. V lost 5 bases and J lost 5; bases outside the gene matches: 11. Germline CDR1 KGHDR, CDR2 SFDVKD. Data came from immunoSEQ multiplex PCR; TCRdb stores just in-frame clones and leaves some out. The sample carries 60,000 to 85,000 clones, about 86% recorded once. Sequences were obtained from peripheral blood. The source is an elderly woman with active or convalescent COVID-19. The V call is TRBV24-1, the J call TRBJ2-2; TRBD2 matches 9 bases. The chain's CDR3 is CATSAVGVSGGTGELFF. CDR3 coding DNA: TGTGCCACCAGTGCTGTCGGGGTCAGCGGGGGGACCGGGGAGCTGTTTTTT.